The rows below give T cell receptor beta chains drawn from one sample of a study of blood T cell repertoires in COVID-19. TCRdb's table, derived via immunoSEQ multiplex PCR, lists solely in-frame clones and lacks some. The sample records more than 55,000 clones, 70% to 90% being singletons. The sequenced material came from peripheral blood. The receptors derive from a woman over 75 with acute or convalescent COVID-19. Both conserved end residues are part of each CDR3. Fields, in order: J gene, D gene, clone size, V gene, CDR3 DNA, CDR3 protein. The D gene is left open where the match is weak. Only part of the rows carry a size: once, few, many, or a class if the clone is expanded.

J: TRBJ2-1; D: TRBD2; size: few; V: TRBV5-6; DNA: TGTGCCAGCAGCTTGGGACTAGCGGGAGTGGTTGAGCAGTTCTTC; CDR3: CASSLGLAGVVEQFF
J: TRBJ1-1; D: NA; size: NA; V: TRBV7-9; DNA: TGTGCCAGCAGCTTGGGGCAGGATAACACTGAAGCTTTCTTT; CDR3: CASSLGQDNTEAFF
J: TRBJ2-4; D: TRBD1; size: once; V: TRBV19; DNA: TGTGCCAGTAGTATCCAAAAGACAGGGGGTGACATTCAGTACTTC; CDR3: CASSIQKTGGDIQYF
J: TRBJ1-1; D: NA; size: NA; V: TRBV28; DNA: TGTGCCAGCAGTTTAGGGCCCGGAGGCACTGAAGCTTTCTTT; CDR3: CASSLGPGGTEAFF
J: TRBJ1-1; D: NA; size: NA; V: TRBV6-6; DNA: TGTGCCAGCAGTTTGTACTTGAACACTGAAGCTTTCTTT; CDR3: CASSLYLNTEAFF
J: TRBJ2-3; D: TRBD1; size: NA; V: TRBV4-3; DNA: TGCGCCAGCAGCCAAGACTACGGGACAGGGCAATCGGATACGCAGTATTTT; CDR3: CASSQDYGTGQSDTQYF
J: TRBJ2-1; D: TRBD2; size: NA; V: TRBV19; DNA: TGTGCCAGTAGTCCCCGGACTAGCGGTAATGAGCAGTTCTTC; CDR3: CASSPRTSGNEQFF
J: TRBJ1-5; D: NA; size: NA; V: TRBV30; DNA: TGTGCCTGGAGTGAAGGAGCAGCCCAGCCCCAGCATTTT; CDR3: CAWSEGAAQPQHF
J: TRBJ1-5; D: TRBD1; size: NA; V: TRBV28; DNA: TGTGCCAGCAGTTCTCTGACAGGGGGCCGGGGTCAGCCCCAGCATTTT; CDR3: CASSSLTGGRGQPQHF
J: TRBJ1-2; D: NA; size: NA; V: TRBV5-1; DNA: TGCGCCAGCAGCTTGGGGGAGCATGGCTACACCTTC; CDR3: CASSLGEHGYTF
J: TRBJ2-2; D: NA; size: once; V: TRBV28; DNA: TGTGCCAGCAGACTGAGAATTCCCGGGACTGGGCCCGGGGAGCTGTTTTTT; CDR3: CASRLRIPGTGPGELFF
J: TRBJ1-1; D: TRBD1; size: NA; V: TRBV30; DNA: TGTGCCTGGAGCCTGGGACAGCCCGGAGCTTTCTTT; CDR3: CAWSLGQPGAFF
J: TRBJ2-3; D: TRBD1; size: NA; V: TRBV7-9; DNA: TGTGCCAGCAGCTTAGGGACAGGGGTGTACACAGATACGCAGTATTTT; CDR3: CASSLGTGVYTDTQYF
J: TRBJ1-2; D: NA; size: NA; V: TRBV19; DNA: TGTGCCAGTAGTAAATACCAGGCGAACTATGGCTACACCTTC; CDR3: CASSKYQANYGYTF
J: TRBJ1-1; D: NA; size: few; V: TRBV19; DNA: TGTGCCAGTAGTATAGAATCGGGACTTGGGGCTGAAGCTTTCTTT; CDR3: CASSIESGLGAEAFF
J: TRBJ1-5; D: NA; size: NA; V: TRBV19; DNA: TGTGCCAGTAGTATAGATCCCGGGGAAGGGAATCAGCCCCAGCATTTT; CDR3: CASSIDPGEGNQPQHF
J: TRBJ2-5; D: TRBD2; size: NA; V: TRBV29-1; DNA: TGCAGCGTTATAAGGACTAGCCAAGAGACCCAGTACTTC; CDR3: CSVIRTSQETQYF
J: TRBJ2-7; D: TRBD1; size: NA; V: TRBV5-1; DNA: TGCGCCAGCAGCTTGGTGGGACAGATTAACTACGAGCAGTACTTC; CDR3: CASSLVGQINYEQYF
J: TRBJ2-3; D: NA; size: NA; V: TRBV10-3; DNA: TGTGCCATCAGCAAGGGACTCGGAATTAGCACAGATACGCAGTATTTT; CDR3: CAISKGLGISTDTQYF
J: TRBJ2-6; D: TRBD2; size: NA; V: TRBV5-1; DNA: TGCGCCAGCAGCCGGGAGGGTGGCTTTGGGGCCAACGTCCTGACTTTC; CDR3: CASSREGGFGANVLTF